This TCR beta chain originates from a study of blood T cell repertoires in COVID-19. Profiled with immunoSEQ multiplex PCR; TCRdb holds only in-frame clones, not every one. The table shows approximately 140,000 clones, with roughly 84% occurring only once. This clone was observed a few times. The germline V and J ends were trimmed by 0 bases and 7 bases, with 19 bases remaining between them. The CDR3 is 17 amino acids. CDR1 MNHEY and CDR2 SVGEGT come from the germline V gene. This receptor was taken from a man aged 50-60 years in a cohort exposed to, infected with or recovered from COVID-19 (not recorded which). The sample taken for sequencing was PBMCs or T cells enriched from blood (not recorded which). The gene calls are TRBV6-2 or TRBV6-3 and TRBJ1-5; D is undetermined. CDR3 protein: CASSYSIGRGAGQPQHF. In DNA, the CDR3 is TGTGCCAGCAGTTACTCGATCGGTCGGGGTGCGGGGCAGCCCCAGCATTTT.